The 5 T cell receptor beta chains reported below all come from one sample, sequenced in a study of blood T cell repertoires in COVID-19. The data were produced by immunoSEQ multiplex PCR, yet TCRdb's version contains in-frame clones alone and is incomplete. The sample holds roughly 240,000 clones; over 80% are singletons and the top ten take around 1%. Sequences were obtained from PBMCs or T cells enriched from blood (not recorded which). The receptors come from a man in his fifties or sixties who had been exposed to COVID-19.

The chain employs TRBV19 and TRBJ1-5, with a possible D match to TRBD1 (6 bases). The V end was cut by 5 bases, the J end by 4 bases, with 9 bases between. CDR1 and CDR2 (germline): LNHDA, SQIVND (reference sequence). The CDR3 consists of 13 residues. CDR3 sequence: CASSVDRNQPQHF. DNA of the CDR3: TGTGCCAGTAGTGTGGACAGAAATCAGCCCCAGCATTTT.

The chain joins TRBV28 to TRBJ2-2, with D possibly matching TRBD2 (6 bases). V lost 8 bases and J lost 4, with 20 bases in between. The V gene's germline CDR1 is MDHEN and CDR2 SYDVKM. The CDR3 runs 16 residues. This CDR3 is CASAPGGSLGTGELFF. In nucleotides, the CDR3 is TGTGCCAGCGCCCCCGGGGGTTCTCTGGGCACCGGGGAGCTGTTTTTT.

The sample holds one count of this clone. V and J are TRBV3-1 (or the pseudogene TRBV3-2) and TRBJ1-2; D is unclear. The germline CDR1 and CDR2 sequences are LGHDT and YNNKEL (reference sequence). Trimming stripped 1 base from V and 4 bases from J, with 13 bases between. The CDR3 consists of 15 residues. CDR3 in amino acids: CASSQVLGGSYGYTF. CDR3 DNA: TGTGCCAGCAGCCAAGTTCTCGGAGGAAGCTATGGCTACACCTTC.

This chain uses TRBV5-1 with TRBJ2-2; a weak D match, TRBD1 (6 bases). The CDR3 has 13 residues. Germline values: CDR1 SGHRS, CDR2 YFSETQ. The V end lost 1 base, the J end lost 5 bases, and 6 bases lay between the germline ends. CDR3 in amino acids: CASSLQGTGELFF. CDR3 DNA sequence: TGCGCCAGCAGCTTGCAGGGGACCGGGGAGCTGTTTTTT.

The CDR3 reads CASSYRQPNSPLHF. Written as DNA, the CDR3 is TGTGCCAGCAGTTACAGACAGCCTAATTCACCCCTCCACTTT. The chain joins TRBV6-5 to TRBJ1-6, with D perhaps TRBD1 (5 bases). Germline CDR1 and CDR2: MNHEY and SVGAGI. The V end lost 2 bases, the J end lost 6 bases, and 8 bases lay between the germline ends. This CDR3 comprises 14 residues.